This T cell receptor beta chain was recovered during a study of patients and donors after allogeneic stem cell transplantation. The germline V gene has CDR1 KGHDR and CDR2 SFDVKD. J lost 8 bases, V lost 4 bases, and 11 bases had no gene match. This CDR3 has 15 amino acids. This clonotype was picked up many times. TCRdb re-analysed the RT-PCR reads in MiXCR, keeping a single row per CDR3 protein. The sample gives over 350,000 distinct CDR3 sequences, around 15% of which show up once; around 7.2% is in the top ten. This sequence was found in a human donor who was either an allogeneic HSCT recipient or a stem cell or donor lymphocyte infusion donor (not recorded which). It is not recorded whose cells these are; they may come from a transplant donor. The sample comprised blood, either unsorted or a sorted T cell fraction (not recorded which). This chain connects TRBV24-1 to TRBJ1-2; 8 bases align to TRBD1. The CDR3 DNA reads TGTGCCACCAGTGACCCCGGGACAGGAGAAGTGGGCTACACCTTC. Amino acids: CATSDPGTGEVGYTF.